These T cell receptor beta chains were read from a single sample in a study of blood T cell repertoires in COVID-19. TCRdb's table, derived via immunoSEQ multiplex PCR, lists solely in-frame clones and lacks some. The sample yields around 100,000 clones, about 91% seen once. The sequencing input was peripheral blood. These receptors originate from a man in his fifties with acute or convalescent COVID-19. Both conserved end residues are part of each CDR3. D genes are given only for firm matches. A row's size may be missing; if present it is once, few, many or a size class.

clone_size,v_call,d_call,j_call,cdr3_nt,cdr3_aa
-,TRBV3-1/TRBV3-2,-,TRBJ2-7,TGTGCCAGCAGCCAAGACGAGTACGAGCAGTACTTC,CASSQDEYEQYF
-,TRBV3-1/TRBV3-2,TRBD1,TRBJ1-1,TGTGCCAGCAGCCGAACCCTACAGGGGTTGAACACTGAAGCTTTCTTT,CASSRTLQGLNTEAFF
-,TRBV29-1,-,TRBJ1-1,TGCAGCGTTTCGGGGGAAACTGAAGCTTTCTTT,CSVSGETEAFF
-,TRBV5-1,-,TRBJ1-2,TGCGCCAGCAGCTTGGACAGGGCCCCGGGGGGCTACACCTTC,CASSLDRAPGGYTF
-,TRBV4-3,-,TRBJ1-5,TGCGCCAGCAGCCAAGAGACCGGGGAGGGTCAGCCCCAGCATTTT,CASSQETGEGQPQHF
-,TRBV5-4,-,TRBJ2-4,TGTGCCAGCAGCTTGGGTCTTGCAGGGATGAGCATTCAGTACTTC,CASSLGLAGMSIQYF
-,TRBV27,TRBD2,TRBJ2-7,TGTGCCAGCAGGGGAATCGGGAGGACCTACGAGCAGTACTTC,CASRGIGRTYEQYF
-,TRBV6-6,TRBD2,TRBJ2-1,TGTGCCAGCAGTCAGGGACTAGCGAAGAATGAGCAGTTCTTC,CASSQGLAKNEQFF
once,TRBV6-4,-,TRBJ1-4,TGTGCCAGCAGTGTGCTCGCGGGCCAAGAACTGTTTTTT,CASSVLAGQELFF
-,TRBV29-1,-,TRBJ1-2,TGCAGCGTTGATTCCGGGGGTCGGAATAAGGGTGGCTACACCTTC,CSVDSGGRNKGGYTF
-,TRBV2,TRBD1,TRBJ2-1,TGTGCCAGCAGTGAATCTATGGGACAGGGGAGGAATGAGCAGTTCTTC,CASSESMGQGRNEQFF
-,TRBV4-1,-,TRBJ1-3,TGCGCCAGCAGCCCAGGCTTTGATGGAAACACCATATATTTT,CASSPGFDGNTIYF
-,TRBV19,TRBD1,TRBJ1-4,TGTGCCTCCAAGGGACAGGGGGCTGCAACTAATGAAAAACTGTTTTTT,CASKGQGAATNEKLFF
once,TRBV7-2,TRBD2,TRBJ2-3,TGTGCCTCGTTAGCGGCTAGCGGGGGGGGTCCGGAAACGCAGTATTTT,CASLAASGGGPETQYF
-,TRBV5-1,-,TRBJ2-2,TGCGCCAGCAACCAGATGAACACCGGGGAGCTGTTTTTT,CASNQMNTGELFF
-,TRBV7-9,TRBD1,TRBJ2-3,TGTGCCAGCAGCCCGGGACAGGCCGTCTCAGATACGCAGTATTTT,CASSPGQAVSDTQYF
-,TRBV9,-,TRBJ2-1,TGTGCCAGCAGCCGTAGGGGAGAGGCGGGGGCCTCCTACAATGAGCAGTTCTTC,CASSRRGEAGASYNEQFF
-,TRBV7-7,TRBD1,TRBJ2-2,TGTGCCAGCAGCACCTTAGACAGGGGGGCCGGGGAGCTGTTTTTT,CASSTLDRGAGELFF
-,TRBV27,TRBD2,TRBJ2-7,TGTGCCAGCAGCCCTAGCGGGGGTATCTACGAGCAGTACTTC,CASSPSGGIYEQYF
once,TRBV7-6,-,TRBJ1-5,TGTGCCAGCAGCTTACGCGGGGGAGGACCCCAGCATTTT,CASSLRGGGPQHF